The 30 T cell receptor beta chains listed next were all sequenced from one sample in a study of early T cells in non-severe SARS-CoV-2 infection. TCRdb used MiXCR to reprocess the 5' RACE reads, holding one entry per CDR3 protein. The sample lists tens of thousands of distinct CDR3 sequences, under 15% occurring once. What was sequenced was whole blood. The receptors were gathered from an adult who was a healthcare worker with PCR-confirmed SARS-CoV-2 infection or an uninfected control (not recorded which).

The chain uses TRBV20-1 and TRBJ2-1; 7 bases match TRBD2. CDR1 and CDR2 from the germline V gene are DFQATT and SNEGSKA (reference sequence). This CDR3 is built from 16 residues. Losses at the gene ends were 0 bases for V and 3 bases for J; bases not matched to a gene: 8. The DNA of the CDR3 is TGCAGTGCTAGAGATCCTGGCGGGAGCTGCTACAATGAGCAGTTCTTC. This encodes CSARDPGGSCYNEQFF.

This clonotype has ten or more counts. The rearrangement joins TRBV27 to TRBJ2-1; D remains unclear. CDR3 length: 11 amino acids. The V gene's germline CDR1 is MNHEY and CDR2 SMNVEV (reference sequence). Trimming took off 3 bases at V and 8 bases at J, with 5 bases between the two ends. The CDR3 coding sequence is TGTGCCAGCAGTTTGACGGATGAGCAGTTCTTC. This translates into CASSLTDEQFF.

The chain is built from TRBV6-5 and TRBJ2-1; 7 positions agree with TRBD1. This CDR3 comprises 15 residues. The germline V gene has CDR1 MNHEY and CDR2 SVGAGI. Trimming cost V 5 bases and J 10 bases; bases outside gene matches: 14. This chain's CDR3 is CASSPTVTGAYEQFF. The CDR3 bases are TGTGCCAGCAGTCCGACCGTAACAGGGGCTTACGAGCAGTTCTTC.

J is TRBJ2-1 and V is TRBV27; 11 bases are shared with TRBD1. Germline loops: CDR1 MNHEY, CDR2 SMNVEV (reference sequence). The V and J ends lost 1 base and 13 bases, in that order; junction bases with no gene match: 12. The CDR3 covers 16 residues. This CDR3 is CASSLFMDRGRDSQFF. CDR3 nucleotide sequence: TGTGCCAGCAGTTTATTTATGGACAGGGGGCGAGACTCCCAGTTCTTC.

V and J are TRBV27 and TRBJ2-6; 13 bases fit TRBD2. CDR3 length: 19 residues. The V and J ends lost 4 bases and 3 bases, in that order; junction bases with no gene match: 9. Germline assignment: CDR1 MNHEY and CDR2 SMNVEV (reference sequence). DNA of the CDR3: TGTGCCAGCAGTTCCACGGGACTAGCGGGATCGTATGGGGCCAACGTCCTGACTTTC. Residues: CASSSTGLAGSYGANVLTF.

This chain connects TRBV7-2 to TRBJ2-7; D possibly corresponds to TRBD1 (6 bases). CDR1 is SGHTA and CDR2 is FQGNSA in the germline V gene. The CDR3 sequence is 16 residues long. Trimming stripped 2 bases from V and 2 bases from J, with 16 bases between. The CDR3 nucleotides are TGTGCCAGCAGCTTAAATCTAGGGGGAGATACCTACGAGCAGTACTTC. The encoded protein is CASSLNLGGDTYEQYF. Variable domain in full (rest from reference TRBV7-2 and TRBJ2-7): GAGVSQSPSNKVTEKGKDVELRCDPISGHTALYWYRQSLGQGLEFLIYFQGNSAPDKSGLPSDRFSAERTGGSVSTLTIQRTQQEDSAVYLCASSLNLGGDTYEQYFGPGTRLTVT.

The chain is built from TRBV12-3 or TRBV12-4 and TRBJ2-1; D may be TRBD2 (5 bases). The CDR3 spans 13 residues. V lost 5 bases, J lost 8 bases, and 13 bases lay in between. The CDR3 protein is CASSPAGVYEQFF. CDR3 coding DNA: TGTGCCAGCAGTCCCGCCGGGGTATATGAGCAGTTCTTC.

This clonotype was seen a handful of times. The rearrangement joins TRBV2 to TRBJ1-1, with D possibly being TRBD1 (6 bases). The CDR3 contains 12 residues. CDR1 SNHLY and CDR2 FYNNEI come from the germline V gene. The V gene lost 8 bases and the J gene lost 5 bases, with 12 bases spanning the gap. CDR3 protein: CASDLGATEAFF. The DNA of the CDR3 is TGTGCCAGCGACTTGGGGGCTACTGAAGCTTTCTTT.

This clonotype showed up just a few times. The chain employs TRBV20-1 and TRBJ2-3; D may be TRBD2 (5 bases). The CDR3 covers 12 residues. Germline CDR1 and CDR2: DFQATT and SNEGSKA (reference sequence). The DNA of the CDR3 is TGCAGCTTAGCGCTGCCCACAGATACGCAGTATTTT. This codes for CSLALPTDTQYF.

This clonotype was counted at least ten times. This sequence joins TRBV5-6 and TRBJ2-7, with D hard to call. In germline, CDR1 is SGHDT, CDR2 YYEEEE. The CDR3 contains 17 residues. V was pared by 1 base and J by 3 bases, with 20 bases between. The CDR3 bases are TGTGCCAGCAGCTTGAACATGGCGCCAGACATGGGCTACGAGCAGTACTTC. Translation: CASSLNMAPDMGYEQYF.

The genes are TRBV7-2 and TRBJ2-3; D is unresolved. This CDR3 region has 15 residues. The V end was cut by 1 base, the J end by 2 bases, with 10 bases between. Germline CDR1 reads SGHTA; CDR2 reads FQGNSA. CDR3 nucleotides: TGTGCCAGCAGCTTAGTCAGCTTGCCCACAGATACGCAGTATTTT. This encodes CASSLVSLPTDTQYF.

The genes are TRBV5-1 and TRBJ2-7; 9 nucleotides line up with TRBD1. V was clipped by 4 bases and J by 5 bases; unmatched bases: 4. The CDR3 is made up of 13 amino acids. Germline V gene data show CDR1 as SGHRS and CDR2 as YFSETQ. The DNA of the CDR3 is TGCGCCAGCAGCGGGACAGGGTGGAACGAGCAGTACTTC. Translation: CASSGTGWNEQYF. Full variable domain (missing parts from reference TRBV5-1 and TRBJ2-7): KAGVTQTPRYLIKTRGQQVTLSCSPISGHRSVSWYQQTPGQGLQFLFEYFSETQRNKGNFPGRFSGRQFSNSRSEMNVSTLELGDSALYLCASSGTGWNEQYFGPGTRLTVT.

CDR3 amino acids: CSARVYTDTQYF. CDR3 DNA sequence: TGCAGTGCTAGAGTTTACACAGATACGCAGTATTTT. This chain connects TRBV20-1 to TRBJ2-3; no clear D gene. CDR1 is DFQATT and CDR2 is SNEGSKA in the germline V gene (reference sequence). Trimming left V 1 base short and J 2 bases short, with 4 bases between. The CDR3 covers 12 residues.

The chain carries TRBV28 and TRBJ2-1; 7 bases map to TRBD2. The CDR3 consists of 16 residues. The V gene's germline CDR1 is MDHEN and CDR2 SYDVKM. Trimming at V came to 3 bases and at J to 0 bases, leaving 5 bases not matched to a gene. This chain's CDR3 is CASSFFGGSSYNEQFF. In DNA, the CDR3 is TGTGCCAGCAGTTTTTTCGGGGGGAGCTCCTACAATGAGCAGTTCTTC.

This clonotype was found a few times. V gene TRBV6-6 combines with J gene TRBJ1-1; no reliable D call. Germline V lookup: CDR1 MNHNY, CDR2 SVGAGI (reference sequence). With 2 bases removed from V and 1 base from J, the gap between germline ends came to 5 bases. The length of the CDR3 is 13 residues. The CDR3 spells CASSYTPNTEAFF. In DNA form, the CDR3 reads TGTGCCAGCAGTTACACCCCGAACACTGAAGCTTTCTTT.

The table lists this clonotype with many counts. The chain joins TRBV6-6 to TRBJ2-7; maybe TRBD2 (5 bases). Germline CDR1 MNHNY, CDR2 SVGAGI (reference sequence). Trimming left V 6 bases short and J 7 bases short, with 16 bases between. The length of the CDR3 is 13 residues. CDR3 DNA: TGTGCCAGCAGGGAGAACCACTCGGGGGAGCAGTACTTC. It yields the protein CASRENHSGEQYF.

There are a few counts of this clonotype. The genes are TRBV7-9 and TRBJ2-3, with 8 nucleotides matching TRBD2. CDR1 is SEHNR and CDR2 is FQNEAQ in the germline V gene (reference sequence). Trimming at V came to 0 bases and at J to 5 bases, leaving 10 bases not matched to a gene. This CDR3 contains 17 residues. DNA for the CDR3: TGTGCCAGCAGCTTAGCGAGTAGCGGGATACGGCAAGATACGCAGTATTTT. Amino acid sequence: CASSLASSGIRQDTQYF.

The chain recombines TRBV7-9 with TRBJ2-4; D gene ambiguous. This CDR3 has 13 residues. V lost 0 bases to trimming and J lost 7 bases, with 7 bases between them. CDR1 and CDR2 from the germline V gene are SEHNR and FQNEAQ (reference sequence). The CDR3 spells CASSLAGPNIQYF. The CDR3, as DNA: TGTGCCAGCAGCTTAGCTGGGCCGAACATTCAGTACTTC.

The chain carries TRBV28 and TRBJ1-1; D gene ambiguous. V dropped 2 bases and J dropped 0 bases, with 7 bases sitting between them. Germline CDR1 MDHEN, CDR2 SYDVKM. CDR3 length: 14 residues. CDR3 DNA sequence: TGTGCCAGCAGTTTAAGCAGGATGAACACTGAAGCTTTCTTT. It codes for CASSLSRMNTEAFF. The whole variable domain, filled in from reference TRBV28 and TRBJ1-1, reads DVKVTQSSRYLVKRTGEKVFLECVQDMDHENMFWYRQDPGLGLRLIYFSYDVKMKEKGDIPEGYSVSREKKERFSLILESASTNQTSMYLCASSLSRMNTEAFFGQGTRLTVV.

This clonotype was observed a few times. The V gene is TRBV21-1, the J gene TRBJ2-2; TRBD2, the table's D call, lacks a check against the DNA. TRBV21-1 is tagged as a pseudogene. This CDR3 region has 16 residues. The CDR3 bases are TGTGCCAGCAGCGAAAGACTGCGGAGGCCTCCCGGGGAGCTGTTTTTT. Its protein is CASSERLRRPPGELFF.

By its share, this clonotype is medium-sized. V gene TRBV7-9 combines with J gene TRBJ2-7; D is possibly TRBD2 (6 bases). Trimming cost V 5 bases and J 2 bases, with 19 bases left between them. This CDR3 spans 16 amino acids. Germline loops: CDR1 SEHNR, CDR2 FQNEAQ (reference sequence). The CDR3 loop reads CASSPPVGTGTYEQYF. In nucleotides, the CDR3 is TGTGCCAGCAGCCCGCCTGTAGGGACTGGTACCTACGAGCAGTACTTC.

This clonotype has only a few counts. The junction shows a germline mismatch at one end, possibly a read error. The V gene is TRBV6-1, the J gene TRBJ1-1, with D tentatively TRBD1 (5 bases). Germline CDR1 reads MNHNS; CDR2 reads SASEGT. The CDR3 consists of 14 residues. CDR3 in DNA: TGTGCCAGCAGTGAATGGTACGCGGGGCGTGAGGCTTCCTTT. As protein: CASSEWYAGREASF.

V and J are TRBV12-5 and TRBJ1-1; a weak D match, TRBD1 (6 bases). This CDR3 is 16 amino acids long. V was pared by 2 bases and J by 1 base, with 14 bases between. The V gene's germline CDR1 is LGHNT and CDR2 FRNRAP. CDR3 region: CASGLFGGGRNTEAFF. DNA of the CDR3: TGTGCTAGTGGTTTGTTTGGCGGGGGCCGGAACACTGAAGCTTTCTTT.

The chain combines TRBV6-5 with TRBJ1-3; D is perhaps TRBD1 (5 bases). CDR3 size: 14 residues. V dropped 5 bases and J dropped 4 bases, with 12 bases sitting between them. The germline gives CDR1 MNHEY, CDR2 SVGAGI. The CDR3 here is CASSPLGEGNTIYF. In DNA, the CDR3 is TGTGCCAGCAGTCCACTGGGGGAAGGAAACACCATATATTTT.

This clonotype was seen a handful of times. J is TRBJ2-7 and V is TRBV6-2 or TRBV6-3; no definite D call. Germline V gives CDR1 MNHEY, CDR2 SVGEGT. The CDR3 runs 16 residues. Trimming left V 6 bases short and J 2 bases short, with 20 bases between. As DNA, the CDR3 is TGTGCCAGCAGAAACACGCCCGTCCTGGTAACCTACGAGCAGTACTTC. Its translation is CASRNTPVLVTYEQYF.

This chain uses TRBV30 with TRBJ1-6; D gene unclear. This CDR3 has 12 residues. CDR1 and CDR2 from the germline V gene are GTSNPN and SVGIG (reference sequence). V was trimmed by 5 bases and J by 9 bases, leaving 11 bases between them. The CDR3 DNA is TGTGCCTGGGGATGGAGGAGTTCACCCCTCCACTTT. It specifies CAWGWRSSPLHF.

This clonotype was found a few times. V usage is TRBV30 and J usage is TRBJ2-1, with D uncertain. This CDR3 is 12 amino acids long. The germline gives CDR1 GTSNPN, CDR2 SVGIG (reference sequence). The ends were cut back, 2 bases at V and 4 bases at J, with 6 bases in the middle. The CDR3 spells CAWSLRYNEQFF. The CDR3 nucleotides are TGTGCCTGGAGTCTACGTTACAATGAGCAGTTCTTC.

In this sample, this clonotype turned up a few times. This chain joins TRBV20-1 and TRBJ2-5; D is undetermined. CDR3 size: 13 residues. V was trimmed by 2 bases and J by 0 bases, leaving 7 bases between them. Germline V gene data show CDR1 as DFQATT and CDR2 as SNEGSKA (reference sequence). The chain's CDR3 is CSARSPDQETQYF. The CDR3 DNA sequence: TGCAGTGCTAGATCCCCGGACCAAGAGACCCAGTACTTC.

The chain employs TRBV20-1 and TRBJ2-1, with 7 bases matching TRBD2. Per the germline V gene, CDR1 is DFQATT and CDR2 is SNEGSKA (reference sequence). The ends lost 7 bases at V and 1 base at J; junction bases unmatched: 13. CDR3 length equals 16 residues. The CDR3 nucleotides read TGCAGTGTCACACTTATAGCGGGTCCGTCCTACAATGAGCAGTTCTTC. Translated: CSVTLIAGPSYNEQFF.

CDR3 residues: CASRRGGHGYTF. CDR3 DNA: TGTGCCAGCAGACGGGGAGGCCATGGCTACACCTTC. This chain connects TRBV28 to TRBJ1-2; no definite D call. CDR3 length equals 12 residues. Deletions cut 6 bases from V and 6 bases from J, with 11 bases between. Germline CDR1 and CDR2: MDHEN and SYDVKM.